These T cell receptor beta chains were read from a single sample in a study of spatial heterogeneity in lung cancer. TCRdb called the 5' RACE reads again in MiXCR, with one record for every CDR3 protein. The repertoire holds over 10,000 distinct CDR3 sequences, with 2.5% to 3.5% as singletons. Sequencing was performed on lung tumor tissue, taken at surgery. Receptors were obtained from a male donor with early-stage non-small cell lung cancer. CDR3s include the opening cysteine and the closing phenylalanine or tryptophan. Fields, in order: D gene, V gene, J gene, clone size, CDR3 protein. The D gene is left open where the match is weak. Clone sizes are given selectively: once, few, many, or a class where the clone is expanded.

>NA|TRBV12-3/TRBV12-4|TRBJ2-7|many
CASSPYSYEQYF
>NA|TRBV28|TRBJ2-1|many
CASGGSGNEQFF
>NA|TRBV28|TRBJ2-1|many
CASSPLRRQARSRNEQFF
>TRBD1|TRBV28|TRBJ1-2|many
CASSLPGTGWGYTF
>TRBD1|TRBV30|TRBJ1-3|many
CAWNTGGSGNTIYF
>NA|TRBV9|TRBJ2-2|many
CASSVSGRGTGELFF
>TRBD1|TRBV5-1|TRBJ2-3|few
CASTDRVTDTQYF
>TRBD2|TRBV11-2|TRBJ2-1|many
CASSLPSGGLEQFF
>NA|TRBV20-1|TRBJ1-4|many
CSASRWRSEKLFF
>NA|TRBV15|TRBJ2-5|many
CATSREFNRGGTQYF
>NA|TRBV5-8|TRBJ2-3|medium-sized
CASSLGLRLGQSTDTQYF
>TRBD2|TRBV7-2|TRBJ2-3|many
CASSLIGTSGGAGDTQYF
>TRBD1|TRBV2|TRBJ1-6|many
CASREGTAYNSPLHF
>NA|TRBV28|TRBJ2-2|few
CASSLPAEAGELFF
>NA|TRBV5-1|TRBJ2-2|many
CASSSGNTGELFF
>NA|TRBV14|TRBJ2-5|many
CASSHEGRYQETQYF
>NA|TRBV7-2|TRBJ1-3|many
CASSLAVTASGNTIYF
>NA|TRBV7-9|TRBJ2-3|NA
CASSLETRGDTQYF
>TRBD2|TRBV20-1|TRBJ2-1|many
CSARDLLAGGGEQFF
>NA|TRBV6-2/TRBV6-3|TRBJ2-2|many
CASSYSSRVLNTGELFF
>NA|TRBV6-6|TRBJ1-5|many
CASSIRESRGNQPQHF
>NA|TRBV20-1|TRBJ2-7|many
CSARVADYEQYF
>TRBD1|TRBV10-2|TRBJ1-5|many
CASRGQGEGPQHF
>NA|TRBV5-6|TRBJ1-1|medium-sized
CASSWGGSSEAFF
>NA|TRBV12-3/TRBV12-4|TRBJ2-2|many
CASTRLGGNTGELFF
>TRBD1|TRBV6-2/TRBV6-3|TRBJ1-5|many
CASSPAQVTGGAGQPQHF
>NA|TRBV7-2|TRBJ2-3|NA
CASSWGGGLITDTQYF
>NA|TRBV11-2|TRBJ1-6|many
CASSFSPRPGSYNSPLHF
>TRBD1|TRBV6-5|TRBJ1-4|medium-sized
CASRPQGATNEKLFF
>NA|TRBV18|TRBJ1-6|many
CASSPKSHRDSPLHF
>NA|TRBV11-3|TRBJ2-3|many
CASSLNQWGPDTQYF